This passage covers 6 T cell receptor beta chains from one sample sequenced in a study of blood T cell repertoires in COVID-19. Produced via immunoSEQ multiplex PCR; TCRdb's table is partial and in-frame only. Of some 490,000 clones in the sample, 70% to 90% were seen once. Sequencing was performed on PBMCs or T cells enriched from blood (not recorded which). All receptors derive from a woman between 55 and 75 years old who had recovered from COVID-19.

This sequence joins TRBV5-8 and TRBJ1-6; 10 nucleotides agree with TRBD1. V was clipped by 3 bases and J by 7 bases; unmatched bases: 19. This CDR3 has 20 amino acids. Germline V gives CDR1 SGHTS, CDR2 YDEGEE. The CDR3 bases are TGTGCCAGCAGCTCTCCCGGCGGGACAGGGGCATCGTCGGAAAATTCACCCCTCCACTTT. This encodes CASSSPGGTGASSENSPLHF.

This rearrangement joins TRBV6-4 to TRBJ2-3; 7 positions match TRBD1. Trimming at V came to 4 bases and at J to 5 bases, leaving 6 bases not matched to a gene. Germline values: CDR1 MRHNA, CDR2 SNTAGT. The CDR3 has 14 amino acids. CDR3 sequence: CASSGRGGGDTQYF. The CDR3 DNA reads TGTGCCAGCAGTGGGAGAGGGGGCGGAGATACGCAGTATTTT.

J is TRBJ2-2 and V is TRBV30; 9 bases line up with TRBD2. The CDR3 spans 14 residues. V was clipped by 4 bases and J by 4 bases; unmatched bases: 4. Germline loops: CDR1 GTSNPN, CDR2 SVGIG (reference sequence). The CDR3 DNA follows: TGTGCCTGGAATGCGGGGGGGCCCACCGGGGAGCTGTTTTTT. Protein: CAWNAGGPTGELFF. The full variable domain, in which reference TRBV30 and TRBJ2-2 provide the parts outside the CDR3, is SQTIHQWPATLVQPVGSPLSLECTVEGTSNPNLYWYRQAAGRGLQLLFYSVGIGQISSEVPQNLSASRPQDRQFILSSKKLLLSDSGFYLCAWNAGGPTGELFFGEGSRLTVL.

V gene TRBV2 combines with J gene TRBJ1-6; TRBD1 matches at 7 bases. Germline values: CDR1 SNHLY, CDR2 FYNNEI. The CDR3 length is 14 residues. V lost 5 bases and J lost 8; bases outside the gene matches: 6. The CDR3, as DNA: TGTGCCAGCAGTACAGACAGGGAACATTCACCCCTCCACTTT. Its protein is CASSTDREHSPLHF.

This clone was detected many times. V usage is TRBV9 and J usage is TRBJ2-2; D perhaps matches TRBD1 (5 bases). This CDR3 has 16 amino acids. Deletions cut 0 bases from V and 5 bases from J, with 14 bases between. Germline V lookup: CDR1 SGDLS, CDR2 YYNGEE. Written as DNA, the CDR3 is TGTGCCAGCAGCGTAGGGAAGGGGTCGGGTACCGGGGAGCTGTTTTTT. It is translated as CASSVGKGSGTGELFF.

The chain recombines TRBV4-1 with TRBJ1-5; TRBD1 might be the D (5 bases). The V end lost 1 base, the J end lost 5 bases, and 12 bases lay between the germline ends. Germline CDR1 reads MGHRA; CDR2 reads YSYEKL. The CDR3 is 15 residues long. The CDR3 protein is CASSQVRGPHQPQHF. The CDR3 DNA reads as TGCGCCAGCAGCCAAGTTAGGGGCCCACATCAGCCCCAGCATTTT.